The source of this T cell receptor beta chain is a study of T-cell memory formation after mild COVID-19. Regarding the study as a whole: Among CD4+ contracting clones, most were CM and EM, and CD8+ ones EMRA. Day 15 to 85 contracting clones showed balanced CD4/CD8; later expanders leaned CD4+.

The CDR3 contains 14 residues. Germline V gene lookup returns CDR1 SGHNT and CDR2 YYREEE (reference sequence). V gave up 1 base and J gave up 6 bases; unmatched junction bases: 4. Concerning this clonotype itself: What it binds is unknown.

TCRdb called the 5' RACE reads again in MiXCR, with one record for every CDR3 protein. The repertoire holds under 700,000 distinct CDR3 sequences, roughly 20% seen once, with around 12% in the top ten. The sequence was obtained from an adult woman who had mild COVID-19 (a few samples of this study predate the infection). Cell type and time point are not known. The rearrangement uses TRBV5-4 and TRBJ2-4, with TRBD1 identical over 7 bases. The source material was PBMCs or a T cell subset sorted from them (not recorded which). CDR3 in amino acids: CASSLQQGRNIQYF. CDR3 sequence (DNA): TGTGCCAGCAGCTTGCAACAGGGGAGAAACATTCAGTACTTC.